By share, the clone carrying this TCR beta chain counts as medium-sized. Its matching antigen is unknown. The data originate from a study of metastatic and nonmetastatic thyroid tumors. For the study at large: Across blood and tumor or nodule tissue, repertoires from malignant and benign thyroid patients were compared with one another.

Findings and caveats of the study: In blood and tumor, TCR beta diversity was reportedly significantly higher in malignant thyroid tumors than in benign nodules.

From germline, CDR1 is MNHEY and CDR2 SMNVEV (reference sequence). The CDR3 covers 16 residues. Trimming took 3 bases from V and 8 from J; bases not matched to a gene: 10. Ahead of thyroid surgery, no patient had received treatment of any kind. In the original analysis: It was from CDR3 differences across clinicopathological groups that a distant-metastasis classifier for papillary thyroid cancer was built. Using MiXCR, TCRdb re-called clones from the PCR reads. The V and J calls and clone size are TCRdb's, not the authors'. The sample lists about 21,000 clones; about 23% were seen once. The gene calls are TRBV27 and TRBJ1-4; 9 bases are a match to TRBD1. This TCR was sampled from a female donor with papillary thyroid cancer or a benign thyroid nodule (not recorded which). Some clones in this sample may be carry-over from other donors' samples. The material sequenced was adjacent normal tissue. The CDR3 region is CASSFRPGQGREKLFF. CDR3 DNA: TGTGCCAGCAGTTTCCGCCCGGGACAGGGTAGAGAAAAACTGTTTTTT.